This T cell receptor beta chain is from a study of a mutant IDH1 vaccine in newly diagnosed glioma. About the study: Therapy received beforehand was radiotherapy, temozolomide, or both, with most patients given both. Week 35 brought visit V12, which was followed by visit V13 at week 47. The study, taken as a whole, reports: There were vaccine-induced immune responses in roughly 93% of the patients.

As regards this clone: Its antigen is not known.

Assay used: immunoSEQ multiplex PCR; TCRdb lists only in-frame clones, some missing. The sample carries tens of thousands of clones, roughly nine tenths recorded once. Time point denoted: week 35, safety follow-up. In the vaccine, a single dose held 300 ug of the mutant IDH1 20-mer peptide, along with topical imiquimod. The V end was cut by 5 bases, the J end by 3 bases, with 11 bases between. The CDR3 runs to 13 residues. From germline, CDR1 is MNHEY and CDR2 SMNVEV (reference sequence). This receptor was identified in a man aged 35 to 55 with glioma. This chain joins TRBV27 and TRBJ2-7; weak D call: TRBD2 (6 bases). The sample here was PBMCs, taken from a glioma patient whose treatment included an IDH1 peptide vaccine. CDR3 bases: TGTGCCAGCAGTCCGGGACTTTACTACGAGCAGTACTTC. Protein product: CASSPGLYYEQYF.